This TCR beta chain was retrieved from a study of cytomegalovirus exposure and HLA in healthy donors. The overall study: Findings of an earlier analysis included more than 90 million unique TCR beta sequences from 180 million or so T cells.

Researchers ran the PCR with 60 Vbeta and 13 Jbeta primers. Profiling relied on immunoSEQ multiplex PCR, and the TCRdb table lists in-frame clones only, not all of them. The sample has some 50,000 clones; around 72% are singletons. All donors participated as healthy donors of bone marrow. With 4 bases removed from V and 7 bases from J, the gap between germline ends came to 20 bases. The CDR3 has 16 amino acids. CDR1 is KGHSH, CDR2 LQKENI, per germline. On this clone itself: Its matching antigen is unknown.

Study results and limitations: 164 TCR beta chains were listed as cytomegalovirus-associated. In a later analysis, most CMV-associated TCR beta chains appeared HLA-restricted.

Sequencing used PBMCs. The source of this sequence is a woman aged 45-65 years in good health and CMV-seropositive. The rearrangement joins TRBV18 to TRBJ2-1; weak D call: TRBD2 (5 bases). CDR3 DNA: TGTGCCAGCTCACTACAGTTACCTGGGCCGGGGAATGAGCAGTTCTTC. It translates to CASSLQLPGPGNEQFF.